This T cell receptor (beta chain) was identified during a study of regulatory T cells in long-lasting Graves disease listed by TCRdb under 2021. In terms of the full investigation: Antithyroid drugs had been taken for less than 3 months by newly diagnosed Graves' disease patients. This study used TCR sequencing and RNA sequencing of peripheral blood to compare persistent Graves' disease patients against newly diagnosed Graves' disease patients. The study took place in China and was registered as a clinical trial. A total of around 33 samples underwent TCR sequencing, from roughly 13 patients with persistent Graves' disease and some 20 patients with newly diagnosed Graves' disease. What the authors observed across the whole study: TRBV28, TRBJ1-2 and TRBJ2-5 were preferentially used in persistent disease, while TRBV20-1 and TRBJ2-1 were favored in newly diagnosed disease. A larger number of public clonotypes was shared among persistent patients (around 2,500) than among newly diagnosed patients (approximately 930). Peripheral blood alone was examined, since thyroid tissue, which constituted the primary lesion, could not be accessed. Sequencing and analysis were limited to the TCR beta chain. Compared with newly diagnosed patients, patients with persistent Graves' disease had lower TCR Shannon entropy and fewer highly expanded clones, which suggests clonal expansion. As a limitation, the authors acknowledged that the small sample size may reduce accuracy.

Library generation was performed with multiplex PCR. Sequenced using an Illumina HiSeq 4000. To build TCR beta libraries, CDR3 regions were amplified by Arm-PCR using iRepertoire HTBI primers. Gel purification was performed on PCR products prior to sequencing. Turning to the authors' computational methods: Gene usage analysis of CDR3 amino acid clonotypes used the approximately 62 TRBV and approximately 13 TRBJ segments found across samples. Filtered high-quality paired reads were merged into contigs using COPE and FqMerger. BLAST was used to align contigs to IMGT TRBV, TRBD and TRBJ reference genes, and CDR3 was defined according to IMGT. Highly expanded clones were defined as clonotypes with a frequency above 0.1%. Shannon entropy was used to measure repertoire diversity, and the Gini coefficient was used to measure V-J evenness. Clonotypes shared by more than one individual were considered public. The raw public data were reprocessed by TCRdb itself: fastp quality trimming at Q25, MiXCR clonotype calling, in-frame beta chains only. Rows with one shared CDR3 protein collapse into an entry with the most common genes and DNA. The V and J calls and clone size are TCRdb's, not the authors'. The table for this sample lists just over 600,000 distinct CDR3 sequences; approximately 15% of them were counted only once. The ten most abundant clones make up roughly 18% of the sample.

The CDR3 contains 16 residues, cysteine and phenylalanine counted. Of all the DNA, just the CDR3 is kept, 48 bases in frame from base 1. Looking up the germline V gene yields CDR1 SNHLY and CDR2 FYNNEI. Ends trimmed: V by 0 bases, J by 10 bases; bases unmatched to a gene: 9. Read against the paper, the sample's time point label means: newly diagnosed GD, antithyroid drugs for less than 3 months. RNA was extracted from PBMCs in TRIzol for both TCR sequencing and RNA sequencing. Graves' disease was diagnosed according to American Thyroid Association guidelines. Recruitment of patients was carried out at an endocrinology department in Xi'an, China. Each patient gave approximately 10 milliliters of peripheral blood, collected in an EDTA anticoagulant tube. Ficoll Paque Plus density gradient separation was used to isolate PBMCs, and no further T cell sorting was done. RNA quality was checked with an Agilent 2100 Bioanalyzer and agarose gel, and concentration with a NanoDrop 2000.

For this clonotype: The clone's antigen remains unknown. No qualities accompany the bases; no much larger clone lies one base away.

The same specimen was also included in a second study, on T cells in Graves' hyperthyroidism and ophthalmopathy. The second paper states: Stable Graves' hyperthyroidism was defined as no progression to ophthalmopathy during 18 months of follow-up. Hyperthyroidism patients were newly diagnosed, had a disease duration of under 2 months, and were aged 18 to 65 years. Patients with uncontrolled infections, other autoimmune diseases, pregnancy or lactation were excluded. Diagnoses were established on the basis of clinical symptoms, serum thyroxine and TRAb, thyroid ultrasound, and orbital computed tomography. The first round of RT-PCR for the TCR CDR3 was performed with the HTBI primer set and the Qiagen OneStep RT-PCR kit. Most expanded thyroid clonotypes (frequency above 0.001) were also detected in blood, a finding suggesting that blood repertoires may reflect thyroid immune responses. A model built on a 13 V-J signature distinguished ophthalmopathy from stable hyperthyroidism, reaching approximately 89% sensitivity and around 81% specificity in cross-validation and 80%/75% in testing. In validation, the model predicted progression to ophthalmopathy with just under 71% sensitivity and roughly 72% specificity, a median of approximately 6.5 months before onset. To identify distinguishing TCR V-J signatures, a discovery cohort of 90 to 100 patients was used, comprising approximately 40 with Graves' ophthalmopathy and some 60 with stable Graves' hyperthyroidism. Prospective prediction of ophthalmopathy was tested in an independent validation cohort of about 19 hyperthyroidism patients and some 17 patients who later progressed to ophthalmopathy. The 90 to 100 discovery patients were randomly divided into training and test sets at a 7:3 ratio. In over five Graves' hyperthyroidism patients, the study also compared T-cell repertoires from thyroid tissue with T-cell repertoires from blood. Following sampling, methimazole starting at 30 mg daily was given to hyperthyroidism patients, and high-dose intravenous methylprednisolone was given to ophthalmopathy patients. The libraries were constructed in a second round of multiplex PCR and then size-selected and purified. Libraries were sequenced paired-end with 100 bp reads on an Illumina HiSeq2000. SOAPnuke was used to process the raw data, throwing out any read that contained adapters or uncalled bases, had a mean Phred below 15, or lacked an exact constant-primer or identifier match. COPE v1.2.5 was used to merge the high-quality paired reads, and each unique nucleotide sequence was defined as a clonotype. MiTCR v1.1 was used to align the clonotypes against IMGT TRBV, TRBD and TRBJ reference segments. The analysis included only V-J combinations with a frequency above 0.0001, which together covered around 99% of the repertoires. The TCS score was defined as the ratio of F50 (clonal expansion) to E x V (chaos), calculated using BLOSUM62-based TCRdist between CDR3 peptides within each V-J. Welch's t-statistics and random forest reduced 514 V-J features to around 14, which were used in a naive Bayes classifier (R e1071). Sample size was not statistically predetermined, and investigators were not blinded to group allocation. According to the paper, TCR Vbeta CDR3 sequencing was carried out on 120 to 150 peripheral blood samples, which came from 40 to 45 ophthalmopathy, about 75 hyperthyroidism and approximately 17 progressor patients.

This TCR was recovered from a woman aged 25 to 39 with Graves disease. Donor details come from another sample of the same person, matched by shared clones. In this chain, TRBV2 is recombined with TRBJ1-6; 7 central nucleotides agree with TRBD1. The material sequenced was peripheral blood mononuclear cells (PBMCs), taken at new diagnosis, from a patient treated with antithyroid drugs. The nucleotide sequence reads TGTGCCAGCAGTGAAGCGCGGAGGGGACAGCCGTCACCCCTCCACTTT. Its protein reads: CASSEARRGQPSPLHF.